This TCR beta chain appears in the sequencing data of a study of blood T cell repertoires in COVID-19. Whole-study context: There were acute and convalescent COVID-19 samples, and they came from the United States, Italy and Spain. The analysed material was cDNA or gDNA that came from T cells, B-cell-depleted T cells, or PBMCs.

The ends lost 4 bases at V and 2 bases at J; junction bases unmatched: 8. The CDR3 spans 16 residues. Germline-derived CDR1 and CDR2 are KGHSH and LQKENI. Authors' methods: Reference gene primer amplification in the assay estimated nucleated cell counts. Measured with immunoSEQ multiplex PCR; TCRdb has only the in-frame clones, and not every one. The DNA gave D and trimming, while V, J and clone size come from that table. Of about 120,000 clones in the sample, about 89% are singletons; the top ten hold 25% to 35%. The chain joins TRBV18 to TRBJ2-7; TRBD1 matches at 10 bases. What was sequenced was peripheral blood. The source is a woman between 65 and 79 years old with acute or convalescent COVID-19. The CDR3, as DNA: TGTGCCAGCTCACAGGCAGGGACAGGGGCGCCCTACGAGCAGTACTTC. This codes for CASSQAGTGAPYEQYF.